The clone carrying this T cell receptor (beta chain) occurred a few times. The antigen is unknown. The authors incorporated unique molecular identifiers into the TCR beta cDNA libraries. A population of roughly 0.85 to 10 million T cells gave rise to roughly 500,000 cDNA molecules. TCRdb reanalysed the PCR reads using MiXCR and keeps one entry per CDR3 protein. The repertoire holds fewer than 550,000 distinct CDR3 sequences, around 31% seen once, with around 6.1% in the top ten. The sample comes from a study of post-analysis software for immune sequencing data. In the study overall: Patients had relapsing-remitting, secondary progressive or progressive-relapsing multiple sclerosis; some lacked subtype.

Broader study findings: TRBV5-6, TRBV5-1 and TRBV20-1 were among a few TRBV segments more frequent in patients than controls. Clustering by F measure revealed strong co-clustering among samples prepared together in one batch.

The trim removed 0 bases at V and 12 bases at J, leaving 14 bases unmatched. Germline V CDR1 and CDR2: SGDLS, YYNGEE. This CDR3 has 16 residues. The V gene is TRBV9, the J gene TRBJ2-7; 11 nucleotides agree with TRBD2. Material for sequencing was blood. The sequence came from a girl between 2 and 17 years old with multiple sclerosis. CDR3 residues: CASSVGLAGSAETLYF. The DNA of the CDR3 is TGTGCCAGCAGCGTAGGACTAGCGGGGTCAGCAGAGACCCTGTACTTC.